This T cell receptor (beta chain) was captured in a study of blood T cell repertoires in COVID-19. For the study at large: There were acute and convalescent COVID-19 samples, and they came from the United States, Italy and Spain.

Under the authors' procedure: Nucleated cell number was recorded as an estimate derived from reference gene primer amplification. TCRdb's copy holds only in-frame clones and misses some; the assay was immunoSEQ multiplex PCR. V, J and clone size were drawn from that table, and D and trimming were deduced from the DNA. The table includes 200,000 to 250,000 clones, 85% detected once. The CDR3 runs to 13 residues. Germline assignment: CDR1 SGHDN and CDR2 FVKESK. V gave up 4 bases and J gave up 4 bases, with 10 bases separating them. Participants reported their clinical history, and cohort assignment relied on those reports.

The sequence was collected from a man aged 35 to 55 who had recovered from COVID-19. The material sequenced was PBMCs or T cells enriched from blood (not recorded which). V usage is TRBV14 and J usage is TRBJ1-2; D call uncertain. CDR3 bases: TGTGCCAGCAGCCCGGGAACCTTCTATGGCTACACCTTC. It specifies CASSPGTFYGYTF.